Shown below are 15 T cell receptor beta chains from a single sample sequenced in a study of T cells after yellow fever vaccination. TCRdb used MiXCR to reprocess the 5' RACE reads, holding one entry per CDR3 protein. Of some 350,000 distinct CDR3 sequences listed, roughly 4% were seen once; the top ten hold approximately 24%. The material sequenced was PBMCs, taken 5 days after the yellow fever booster vaccination. These receptors were taken from a man aged 18 to 29 who received the YFV17D yellow fever vaccine.

The chain links TRBV4-3 to TRBJ2-5; D is uncertain. CDR1 and CDR2 from the germline V gene are LGHNA and YSLEER. Trimming cost V 1 base and J 0 bases, with 9 bases left between them. The CDR3 consists of 15 residues. DNA of the CDR3: TGCGCCAGCAGCCAAGGAATAGGGTACCAAGAGACCCAGTACTTC. Its protein is CASSQGIGYQETQYF.

In regard to this clonotype: One end of the junction varies from germline; a read error may be responsible. The rearrangement links TRBV12-3 or TRBV12-4 to TRBJ2-7; D remains ambiguous. This CDR3 spans 13 amino acids. CDR3 DNA: TGTGCCAGCAGTAACCGGGTCTCCCACGAGCAGTACTTC. As protein: CASSNRVSHEQYF.

This clonotype was seen a handful of times. The chain employs TRBV4-1 and TRBJ2-3; no clear D. Trimming removed 1 base at V and 2 bases at J, with 7 bases between. This CDR3 is 14 amino acids long. The germline CDR1 and CDR2 sequences are MGHRA and YSYEKL. CDR3 bases: TGCGCCAGCAGCCAAGTCGGGTACACAGATACGCAGTATTTT. Its translation is CASSQVGYTDTQYF.

This chain connects TRBV2 to TRBJ1-5; a possible D gene is TRBD1 (6 bases). This CDR3 region has 14 residues. Germline values: CDR1 SNHLY, CDR2 FYNNEI. Between the trimmed V and J ends, which lost 7 bases and 2 bases, there was a span of 12 bases. This CDR3 is CASKTGLGNQPQHF. For the CDR3, the DNA is TGTGCCAGCAAGACAGGTTTGGGCAATCAGCCCCAGCATTTT.

This chain connects TRBV15 to TRBJ2-6; no reliable D call. Between the trimmed V and J ends, which lost 0 bases and 0 bases, there was a span of 12 bases. The V gene's germline CDR1 is LNHNV and CDR2 YYDKDF (reference sequence). This CDR3 is built from 18 residues. CDR3 in DNA: TGTGCCACCAGCAGAGAGGTTGTTCGACACTCTGGGGCCAACGTCCTGACTTTC. Amino acids: CATSREVVRHSGANVLTF.

This clonotype was found many times. V is TRBV7-8 and J is TRBJ1-1; perhaps TRBD1 as D (5 bases). The V gene lost 5 bases and the J gene lost 6 bases, with 10 bases spanning the gap. Germline assignment: CDR1 SGHVS and CDR2 FQNEAQ. The CDR3 length is 12 residues. CDR3 in DNA: TGTGCCAGCAGCGTTGACAGATCTGAAGCTTTCTTT. Residues: CASSVDRSEAFF. Using reference TRBV7-8 and TRBJ1-1 for the parts outside the CDR3, the full variable domain is GAGVSQSPRYKVAKRGQDVALRCDPISGHVSLFWYQQALGQGPEFLTYFQNEAQLDKSGLPSDRFFAERPEGSVSTLKIQRTQQEDSAVYLCASSVDRSEAFFGQGTRLTVV.

This rearrangement joins TRBV12-3 or TRBV12-4 to TRBJ1-1; D gene uncertain. The CDR3 spans 12 residues. Trimming stripped 3 bases from V and 3 bases from J, with 5 bases between. CDR3 region: CASSLRHTEAFF. The CDR3 DNA reads TGTGCCAGCAGTTTGAGACACACTGAAGCTTTCTTT.

This clonotype was recorded at least ten times. The CDR3 DNA follows: TGTGCCAGCAGTCGGGACAGTGGCGGTGAAAAACTGTTTTTT. It yields the protein CASSRDSGGEKLFF. V and J are TRBV12-3 or TRBV12-4 and TRBJ1-4; 7 bases agree with TRBD1. The CDR3 covers 14 residues. V lost 5 bases and J lost 7; bases outside the gene matches: 7.

This clonotype was seen more than once but under ten times. V usage is TRBV7-2 and J usage is TRBJ2-1; the match to TRBD1 covers 7 bases. Germline-derived CDR1 and CDR2 are SGHTA and FQGNSA. CDR3 size: 13 residues. V was clipped by 5 bases and J by 9 bases; unmatched bases: 7. The CDR3: CASSLTGLTEQFF. DNA for the CDR3: TGTGCCAGCAGCCTGACAGGGCTCACTGAGCAGTTCTTC.

This clonotype has a count of ten or more. At one end the junction does not follow the germline gene, possibly because of a read error. The chain uses TRBV5-1 and TRBJ2-2, with 7 bases that match TRBD1. Germline V gives CDR1 SGHRS, CDR2 YFSETQ. The CDR3 totals 14 residues. The CDR3 here is CASRLDRIQGELFF. Here the CDR3 DNA reads TGCGCCAGCAGATTGGACAGGATTCAAGGGGAGCTGTTTTTT.

Ten or more counts support this clonotype. This chain joins TRBV4-3 and TRBJ2-2; tentatively, D is TRBD1 (6 bases). The CDR3 consists of 14 residues. Germline CDR1 is LGHNA and CDR2 is YSLEER. V lost 4 bases and J 3 bases, leaving 9 bases between the germline ends. CDR3 loop: CASSLRGHTGELFF. The CDR3 DNA is TGCGCCAGCAGCCTCAGGGGTCACACCGGGGAGCTGTTTTTT.

This rearrangement joins TRBV7-9 to TRBJ2-3; no reliable D call. CDR3 length: 13 residues. Trimming stripped 5 bases from V and 4 bases from J, with 10 bases between. Germline CDR1 SEHNR, CDR2 FQNEAQ (reference sequence). CDR3 residues: CASSLILADTQYF. As DNA, the CDR3 is TGTGCCAGCAGCCTTATCTTGGCAGATACGCAGTATTTT.

This clonotype was counted many times. The chain carries TRBV4-2 and TRBJ2-3; TRBD2 matches 9 bases. The J segment lost 2 bases and the V segment lost 1 base, leaving 4 bases of the junction unmatched. Germline V CDR1 and CDR2: LGHNA, YNFKEQ. CDR3 length: 16 amino acids. In DNA, the CDR3 is TGTGCCAGCAGCCAAGCGGGACTAGCCCCCACAGATACGCAGTATTTT. This codes for CASSQAGLAPTDTQYF.

This clonotype was picked up a small number of times. The rearrangement uses TRBV2 and TRBJ2-5, with 12 bases identical to TRBD2. The CDR3 spans 14 residues. Germline V lookup: CDR1 SNHLY, CDR2 FYNNEI. V was clipped by 7 bases and J by 4 bases; unmatched bases: 4. CDR3 sequence (DNA): TGTGCCAGCACCCCTAGCGGGGGGGGAGAGACCCAGTACTTC. Protein product: CASTPSGGGETQYF.

This clonotype came up a few times. The chain joins TRBV6-1 to TRBJ1-5, with no clear D. CDR1 is MNHNS and CDR2 is SASEGT in the germline V gene. V was trimmed by 2 bases and J by 8 bases, leaving 10 bases between them. The CDR3 has 13 amino acids. The CDR3 DNA reads as TGTGCCAGCAGTGAAACGCTTTACGAGCCCCAGCATTTT. It yields the protein CASSETLYEPQHF.